This TCR beta chain was sequenced for a study of blood T cell repertoires in COVID-19. Across the study: The United States, Italy and Spain provided the acute and convalescent COVID-19 samples. The cDNA or gDNA used as material had been derived from T cells, B-cell-depleted T cells, or PBMCs.

Using immunoSEQ multiplex PCR, the repertoire was profiled, and TCRdb retains in-frame clones only, with some absent. The sample shows fewer than 300,000 clones, roughly 84% of them seen only once. The V end lost 0 bases, the J end lost 1 base, and 7 bases lay between the germline ends. The CDR3 extends over 15 amino acids. Germline lookup yields CDR1 SGHRS and CDR2 YFSETQ. This receptor was obtained from a woman in her late teens or twenties with acute or convalescent COVID-19. The V gene is TRBV5-1, the J gene TRBJ1-4; D gene ambiguous. The sequenced sample was peripheral blood. The CDR3 sequence is CASSLDGLTNEKLFF. The CDR3 coding sequence is TGCGCCAGCAGCTTGGACGGTTTAACTAATGAAAAACTGTTTTTT.